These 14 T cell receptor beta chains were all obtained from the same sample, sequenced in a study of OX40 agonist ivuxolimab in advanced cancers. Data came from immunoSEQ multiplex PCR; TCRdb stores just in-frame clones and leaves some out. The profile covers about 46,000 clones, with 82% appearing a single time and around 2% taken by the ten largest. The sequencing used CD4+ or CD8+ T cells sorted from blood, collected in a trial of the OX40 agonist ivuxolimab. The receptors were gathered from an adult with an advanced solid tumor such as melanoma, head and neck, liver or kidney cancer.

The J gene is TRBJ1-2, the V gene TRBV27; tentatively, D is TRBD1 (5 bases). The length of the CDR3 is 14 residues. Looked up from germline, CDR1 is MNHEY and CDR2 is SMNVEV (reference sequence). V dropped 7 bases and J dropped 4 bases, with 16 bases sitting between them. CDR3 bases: TGTGCCAGCAAATGGCAGGGTCAGGGCTATGGCTACACCTTC. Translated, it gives CASKWQGQGYGYTF.

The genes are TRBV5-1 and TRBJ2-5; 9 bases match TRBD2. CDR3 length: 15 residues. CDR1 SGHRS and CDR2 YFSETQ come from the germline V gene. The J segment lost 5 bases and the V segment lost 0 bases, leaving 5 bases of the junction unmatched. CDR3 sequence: CASSLAGSGGETQYF. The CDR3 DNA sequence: TGCGCCAGCAGCTTGGCGGGTAGCGGGGGTGAGACCCAGTACTTC.

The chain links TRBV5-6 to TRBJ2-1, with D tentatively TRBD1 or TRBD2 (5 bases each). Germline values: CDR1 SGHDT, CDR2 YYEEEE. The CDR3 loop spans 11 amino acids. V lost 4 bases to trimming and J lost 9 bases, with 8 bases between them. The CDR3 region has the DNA TGTGCCAGCAGCGGGACCATTGAGCAGTTCTTC. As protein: CASSGTIEQFF.

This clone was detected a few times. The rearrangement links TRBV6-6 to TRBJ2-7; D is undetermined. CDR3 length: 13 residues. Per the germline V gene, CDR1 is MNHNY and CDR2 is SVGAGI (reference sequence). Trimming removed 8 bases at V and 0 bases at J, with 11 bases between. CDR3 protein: CASSRQFSYEQYF. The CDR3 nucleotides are TGTGCCAGCTCACGGCAGTTCTCCTACGAGCAGTACTTC.

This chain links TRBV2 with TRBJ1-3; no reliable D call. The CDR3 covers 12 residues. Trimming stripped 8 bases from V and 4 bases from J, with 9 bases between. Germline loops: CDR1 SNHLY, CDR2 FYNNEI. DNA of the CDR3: TGTGCCAGCTGGGTTTCCGGAAACACCATATATTTT. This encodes CASWVSGNTIYF.

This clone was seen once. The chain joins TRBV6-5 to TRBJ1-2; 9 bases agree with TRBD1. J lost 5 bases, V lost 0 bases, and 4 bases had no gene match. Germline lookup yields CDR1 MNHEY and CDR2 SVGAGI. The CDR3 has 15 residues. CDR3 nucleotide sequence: TGTGCCAGCAGTTACTCAGGGACAGGGAGTTATGGCTACACCTTC. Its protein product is CASSYSGTGSYGYTF.

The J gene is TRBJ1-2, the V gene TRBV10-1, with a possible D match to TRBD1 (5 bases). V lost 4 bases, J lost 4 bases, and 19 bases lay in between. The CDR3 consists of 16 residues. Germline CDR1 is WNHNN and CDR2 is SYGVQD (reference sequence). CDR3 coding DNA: TGCGCCAGCAGTGGATTAGGAAGGGGAGGGAGCTATGGCTACACCTTC. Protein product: CASSGLGRGGSYGYTF.

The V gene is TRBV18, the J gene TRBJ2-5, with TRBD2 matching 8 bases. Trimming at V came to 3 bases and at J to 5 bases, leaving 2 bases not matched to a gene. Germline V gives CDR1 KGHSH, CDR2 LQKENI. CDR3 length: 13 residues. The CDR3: CASSPRGGETQYF. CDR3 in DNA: TGTGCCAGCTCACCTCGGGGGGGCGAGACCCAGTACTTC. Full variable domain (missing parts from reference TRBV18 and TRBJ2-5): NAGVMQNPRHLVRRRGQEARLRCSPMKGHSHVYWYRQLPEEGLKFMVYLQKENIIDESGMPKERFSAEFPKEGPSILRIQQVVRGDSAAYFCASSPRGGETQYFGPGTRLLVL.

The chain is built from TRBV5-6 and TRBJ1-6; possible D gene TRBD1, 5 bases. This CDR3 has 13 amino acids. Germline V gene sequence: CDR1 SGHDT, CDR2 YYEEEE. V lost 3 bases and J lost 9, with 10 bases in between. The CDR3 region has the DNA TGTGCCAGCAGCTGGGGCGGGTTTTCACCCCTCCACTTT. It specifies CASSWGGFSPLHF.

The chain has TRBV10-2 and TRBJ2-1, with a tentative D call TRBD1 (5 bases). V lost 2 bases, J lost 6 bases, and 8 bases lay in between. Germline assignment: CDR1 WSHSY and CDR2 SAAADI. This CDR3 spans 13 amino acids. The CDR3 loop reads CASSEAGFNEQFF. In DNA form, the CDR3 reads TGCGCCAGCAGTGAGGCAGGGTTCAATGAGCAGTTCTTC.

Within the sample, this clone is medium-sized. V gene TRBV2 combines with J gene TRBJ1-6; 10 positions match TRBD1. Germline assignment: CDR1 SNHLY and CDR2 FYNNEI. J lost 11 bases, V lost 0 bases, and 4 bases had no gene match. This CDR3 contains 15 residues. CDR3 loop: CASSEARDRGPPLHF. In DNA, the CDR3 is TGTGCCAGCAGTGAAGCCCGGGACAGGGGCCCACCCCTCCACTTT.

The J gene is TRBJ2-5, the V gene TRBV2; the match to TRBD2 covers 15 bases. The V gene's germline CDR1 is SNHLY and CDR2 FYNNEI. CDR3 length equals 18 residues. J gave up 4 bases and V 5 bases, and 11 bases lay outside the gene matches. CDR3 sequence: CASSSGGLAGGSRETQYF. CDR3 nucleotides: TGTGCCAGCAGTTCGGGAGGACTAGCGGGGGGGTCACGAGAGACCCAGTACTTC.

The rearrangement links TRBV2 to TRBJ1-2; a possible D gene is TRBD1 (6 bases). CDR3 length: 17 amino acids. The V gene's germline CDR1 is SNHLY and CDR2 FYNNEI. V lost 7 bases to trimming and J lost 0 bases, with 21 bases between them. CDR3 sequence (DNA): TGTGCCAGCAACCTACCGGGACAACTACTCGCTAACTATGGCTACACCTTC. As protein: CASNLPGQLLANYGYTF.

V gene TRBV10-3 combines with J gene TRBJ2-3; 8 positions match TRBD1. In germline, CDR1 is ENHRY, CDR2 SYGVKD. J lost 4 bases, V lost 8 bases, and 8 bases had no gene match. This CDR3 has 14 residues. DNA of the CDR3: TGTGCCATCTCAAGACAGGGGAATTCAGATACGCAGTATTTT. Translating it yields CAISRQGNSDTQYF.